This T cell receptor (beta chain) comes out of a study of identical twins. The CDR3 has 13 residues. Trimming shortened V by 8 bases and J by 4 bases, and 14 bases separated the two germline ends. Germline V gene sequence: CDR1 MDHEN, CDR2 SYDVKM. TCRdb passed the 5' RACE reads through MiXCR, listing each CDR3 protein once. The sample carries 420,000 or so distinct CDR3 sequences, 15% to 20% recorded once. V is TRBV28 and J is TRBJ1-2; D not certain. Material for sequencing was naive T cells sorted from blood. The sequence was collected from a man aged 45 to 65 in good health. The CDR3 DNA reads as TGTGCCAGCCGGGTTTTGTTGGGCTATGGCTACACCTTC. Its translation: CASRVLLGYGYTF.